This T cell receptor (beta chain) was captured in a study of T cells after yellow fever vaccination. Turning to the study itself: Fractions of limited cellularity were prepared by means of SMART-Seq v4 Ultra Low Input.

TCRdb re-derived calls from the 5' RACE reads in MiXCR, one entry per CDR3 protein. The table shows 65,000 to 90,000 distinct CDR3 sequences, with about an eighth occurring only once. Findings of the study overall: Clones that expanded after primary vaccination mostly reappeared after the booster (96% CD4, 75% to 90% CD8). A faster peak, day 5 versus 15, was reached by the weaker secondary response.

V was trimmed by 0 bases and J by 4 bases, leaving 9 bases between them. CDR3 length: 14 residues. The V gene's germline CDR1 is MGHRA and CDR2 YSYEKL. The TCR originated in a young man who received the YFV17D yellow fever vaccine. The rearrangement links TRBV4-1 to TRBJ1-2; D ambiguous. The sequencing used CD8+ T cells not binding an NS4B(214-222) dextramer, sorted from PBMCs, collected about 20 days after the first yellow fever vaccination. The CDR3 region is CASSQDGRIYGYTF. CDR3 DNA sequence: TGCGCCAGCAGCCAAGATGGCAGAATCTATGGCTACACCTTC.